The clone carrying this TCR beta chain came up a few times. V lost 6 bases to trimming and J lost 0 bases; unmatched junction nucleotides: 4. CDR3 length equals 15 residues. Germline V gene lookup returns CDR1 SGHVS and CDR2 FNYEAQ. The data were obtained in a study of T-cell memory formation after mild COVID-19. TCRdb re-analysed the 5' RACE reads in MiXCR, keeping a single row per CDR3 protein. This table has roughly 130,000 distinct CDR3 sequences, over 15% appearing once. Sequencing was carried out using PBMCs or a T cell subset sorted from them (not recorded which). The chain has TRBV7-6 and TRBJ2-2, with 7 bases aligning to TRBD1. This receptor was taken from a man between 18 and 29 years old who had mild COVID-19 (a few samples of this study predate the infection). Cell type and time point are not known. The CDR3, as DNA: TGTGCCAGCAGAAGGACAGGATCGAACACCGGGGAGCTGTTTTTT. Protein product: CASRRTGSNTGELFF.